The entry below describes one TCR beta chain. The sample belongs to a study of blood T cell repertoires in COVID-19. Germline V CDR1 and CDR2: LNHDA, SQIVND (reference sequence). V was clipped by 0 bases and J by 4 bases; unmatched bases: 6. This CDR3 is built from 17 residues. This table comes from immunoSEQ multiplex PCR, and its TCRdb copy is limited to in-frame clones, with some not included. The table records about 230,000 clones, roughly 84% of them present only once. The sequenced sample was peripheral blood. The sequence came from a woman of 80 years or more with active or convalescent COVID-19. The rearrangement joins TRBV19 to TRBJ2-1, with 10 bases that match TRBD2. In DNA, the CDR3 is TGTGCCAGTAGTATAGATACGACTAGCGGGCCGTACAATGAGCAGTTCTTC. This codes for CASSIDTTSGPYNEQFF. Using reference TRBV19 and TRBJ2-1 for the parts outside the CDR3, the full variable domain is DGGITQSPKYLFRKEGQNVTLSCEQNLNHDAMYWYRQDPGQGLRLIYYSQIVNDFQKGDIAEGYSVSREKKESFPLTVTSAQKNPTAFYLCASSIDTTSGPYNEQFFGPGTRLTVL.